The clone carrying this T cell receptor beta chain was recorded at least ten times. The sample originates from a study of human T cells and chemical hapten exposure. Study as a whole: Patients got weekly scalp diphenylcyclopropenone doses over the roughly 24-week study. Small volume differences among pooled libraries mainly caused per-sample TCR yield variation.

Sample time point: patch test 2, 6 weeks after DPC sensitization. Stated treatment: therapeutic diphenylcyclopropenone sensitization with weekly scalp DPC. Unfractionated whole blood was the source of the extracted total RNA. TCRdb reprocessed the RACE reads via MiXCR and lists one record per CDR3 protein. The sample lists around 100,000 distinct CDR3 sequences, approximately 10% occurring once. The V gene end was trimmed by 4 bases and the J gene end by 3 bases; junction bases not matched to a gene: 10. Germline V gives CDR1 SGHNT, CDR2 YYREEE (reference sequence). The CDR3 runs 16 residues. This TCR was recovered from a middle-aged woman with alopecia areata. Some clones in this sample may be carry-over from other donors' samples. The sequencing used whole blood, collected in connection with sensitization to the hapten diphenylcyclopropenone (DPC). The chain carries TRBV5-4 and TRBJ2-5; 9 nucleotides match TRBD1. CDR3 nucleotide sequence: TGTGCCAGCAGCATGGCCGGGACAGGGACCGAAGAGACCCAGTACTTC. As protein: CASSMAGTGTEETQYF.